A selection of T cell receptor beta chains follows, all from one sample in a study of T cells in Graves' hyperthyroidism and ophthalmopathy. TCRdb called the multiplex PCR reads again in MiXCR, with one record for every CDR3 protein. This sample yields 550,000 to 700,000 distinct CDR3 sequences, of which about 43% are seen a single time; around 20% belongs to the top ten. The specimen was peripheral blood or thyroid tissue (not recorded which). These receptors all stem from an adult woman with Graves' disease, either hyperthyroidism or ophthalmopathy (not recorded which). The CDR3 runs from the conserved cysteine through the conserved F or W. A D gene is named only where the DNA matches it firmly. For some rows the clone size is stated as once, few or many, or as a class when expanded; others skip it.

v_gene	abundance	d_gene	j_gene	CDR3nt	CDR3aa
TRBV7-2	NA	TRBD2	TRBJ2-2	TGTGCCAGCAGCGACTGGGGGGGCACCGGGGAGCTGTTTTTT	CASSDWGGTGELFF
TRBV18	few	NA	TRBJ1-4	TGTGCCAGCTCACGACGGACAGCAACTAATGAAAAACTGTTTTTT	CASSRRTATNEKLFF
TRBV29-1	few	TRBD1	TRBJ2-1	TGCAGCGTGATCCGGGACAGGGAAATCTTC	CSVIRDREIF
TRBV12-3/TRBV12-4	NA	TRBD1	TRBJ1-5	TGTGCCAGCAGTTTTAGGGGGCAGGGGTACAATCAGCCCCAGCATTTT	CASSFRGQGYNQPQHF
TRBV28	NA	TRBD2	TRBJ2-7	TGTGCCAGCAGTCCTAGACTAGCGGGCCTCTCCTACGAGCAGTACTTC	CASSPRLAGLSYEQYF
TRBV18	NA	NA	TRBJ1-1	TGTGCCAGCTCACTGACAAGGAACACTGAAGCTCTCTTT	CASSLTRNTEALF
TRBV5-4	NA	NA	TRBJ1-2	TGTGCCAGCAGCATCGGACAGCCTATAGCTAACTATGGCTACACCTTC	CASSIGQPIANYGYTF
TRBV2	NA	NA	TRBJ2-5	TGTGCCAGCAGAGATCCCCTAATCTTC	CASRDPLIF
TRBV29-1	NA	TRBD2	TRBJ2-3	TGCAGCGCGAAACCAGGAGACCTAGCGGGGATCACAGATACGCAGTATTTC	CSAKPGDLAGITDTQYF
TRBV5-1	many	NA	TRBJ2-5	TGCGCCAGCAGCCCCCCCCACAGGCAAGAGACCCAGTACTTC	CASSPPHRQETQYF
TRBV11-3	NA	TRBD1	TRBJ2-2	TGTGCCAGCAGCGAGGGGACAGGGGCCCAGGTGGAGCTGTTTTTT	CASSEGTGAQVELFF
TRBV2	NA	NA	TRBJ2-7	TGTGCCAGCAGTCCCGACTACCACCGGGGGCACGAGCAGTACTTC	CASSPDYHRGHEQYF
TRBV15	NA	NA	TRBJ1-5	TGTGCCACCAGCAGAGCCTACGAAAATCAGCCCCAGCATTTT	CATSRAYENQPQHF